These 18 T cell receptor beta chains originate from one sample sequenced in a study of regulatory T cells in long-lasting Graves disease. As for time point: persistent/refractory GD, antithyroid drugs over 5 years with positive TRAb. Following extraction of RNA from PBMCs, that RNA was used to make the TCR library. Investigators prepared the TCR beta libraries by applying iRepertoire HTBI primers and Arm-PCR of CDR3 regions. TCRdb processed the multiplex PCR reads anew with MiXCR; each CDR3 protein has one entry. The data contain 430,000 or so distinct CDR3 sequences, roughly 23% of them singletons. The source was peripheral blood mononuclear cells (PBMCs), collected when the disease was refractory, from a patient treated with antithyroid drugs. The source of these receptors is a female donor with Graves disease.

This clonotype occurred many times. The chain uses TRBV28 and TRBJ2-7; D is unresolved. Germline V gene sequence: CDR1 MDHEN, CDR2 SYDVKM. There are 9 residues in the CDR3. V was cut by 7 bases and J by 9 bases, with 7 bases left in between. CDR3 sequence: CASTGVQYF. Written as DNA, the CDR3 is TGTGCCAGCACGGGTGTGCAGTACTTC.

This clonotype turned up a few times. Germline is not matched at one junction end, which may reflect a read error. V usage is TRBV6-1 and J usage is TRBJ2-1; TRBD1 might be the D (8 bases). The CDR3 spans 15 residues. The germline V gene encodes CDR1 MNHNS and CDR2 SASEGT. In nucleotides, the CDR3 is TGTGCCAGCAGCGAAGACAGGGGACTATACAATGAGCAGTTCTTC. Translating it yields CASSEDRGLYNEQFF.

Remarks on this clonotype: Since a much larger clone is just one base distant, this may be a read error. The CDR3 does not end in the conserved phenylalanine or tryptophan, so this is likely a read error. The chain has TRBV10-3 and TRBJ1-1; a possible D gene is TRBD1 (6 bases). This CDR3 has 14 residues. V lost 2 bases and J lost 2, with 9 bases in between. Germline CDR1 reads ENHRY; CDR2 reads SYGVKD. CDR3 coding DNA: TGTGCCATCAGTGAGGGGGGCCGTAACACTGAAGCTTTCCTT. Translation: CAISEGGRNTEAFL.

A few counts support this clonotype. The rearrangement links TRBV28 to TRBJ2-5; D gene ambiguous. V was shortened by 6 bases and J by 7 bases, with 12 bases between the two germline ends. From germline, CDR1 is MDHEN and CDR2 SYDVKM. This CDR3 region has 12 residues. The CDR3 is CASRRAPGTQYF. CDR3 DNA sequence: TGTGCCAGCAGACGTGCTCCGGGGACCCAGTACTTC.

The V gene is TRBV29-1, the J gene TRBJ2-2; 8 bases match TRBD1. CDR1 and CDR2 (germline): SQVTM, ANQGSEA. The CDR3 loop spans 15 amino acids. J gave up 1 base and V 5 bases, and 6 bases lay outside the gene matches. In DNA, the CDR3 is TGCAGCGTTTTACCCGGGACAGGGAACACCGGGGAGCTGTTTTTT. Amino acids: CSVLPGTGNTGELFF.

Ten or more counts support this clonotype. The chain combines TRBV28 with TRBJ2-7, with 11 bases lining up with TRBD2. The CDR3 covers 17 residues. Unmatched junction bases numbered 9, after V lost 3 bases and J lost 2 bases. Germline CDR1 is MDHEN and CDR2 is SYDVKM. The CDR3 reads CASSFLAGGPSPYEQYF. The CDR3 bases are TGTGCCAGCAGTTTTTTAGCGGGAGGGCCTTCACCCTACGAGCAGTACTTC.

Notes on this clonotype: Compared with germline, one end of the junction differs, possibly owing to a read error. This rearrangement joins TRBV5-1 to TRBJ1-4; no reliable D call. The CDR3 has 15 amino acids. From germline, CDR1 is SGHRS and CDR2 YFSETQ. The CDR3 bases are TGCGCCAACAGCTTATCAGGCTCTGGGGATGAAAAACTGTTTTTT. Residues: CANSLSGSGDEKLFF.

This chain joins TRBV20-1 and TRBJ1-1, with D tentatively TRBD1 (5 bases). The CDR3 length is 14 residues. Trimming removed 3 bases from V and 1 base from J, with 12 bases in between. Germline CDR1 reads DFQATT; CDR2 reads SNEGSKA (reference sequence). In DNA form, the CDR3 reads TGCAGTGCTAGCGGGGGGTCGTCGAACACTGAAGCTTTCTTT. This codes for CSASGGSSNTEAFF.

In this sample, this clonotype turned up once. The chain recombines TRBV3-1 with TRBJ2-2; D is uncertain. The CDR3 sequence is 16 residues long. With 4 bases removed from V and 6 bases from J, the gap between germline ends came to 18 bases. CDR1 LGHDT and CDR2 YNNKEL come from the germline V gene (reference sequence). The CDR3 here is CASSLGPSGRPGELFF. CDR3 bases: TGTGCCAGCAGCCTCGGGCCCTCCGGTCGTCCCGGGGAGCTGTTTTTT.

The sample holds many counts of this clonotype. The rearrangement joins TRBV6-5 to TRBJ2-5; D gene ambiguous. The length of the CDR3 is 14 residues. Germline lookup yields CDR1 MNHEY and CDR2 SVGAGI. Trimming cost V 2 bases and J 2 bases, with 9 bases left between them. The CDR3 DNA is TGTGCCAGCAGTTACCAGCGCCAACAAGAGACCCAGTACTTC. This encodes CASSYQRQQETQYF.

The table lists this clonotype with a few counts. The chain recombines TRBV27 with TRBJ2-7; D not certain. This CDR3 is 14 amino acids long. Germline V gene sequence: CDR1 MNHEY, CDR2 SMNVEV (reference sequence). V lost 5 bases and J 0 bases, leaving 11 bases between the germline ends. The CDR3 spells CASSATWTSYEQYF. In nucleotides, the CDR3 is TGTGCCAGCAGTGCGACCTGGACCTCCTACGAGCAGTACTTC.

As to this clonotype: One base away lies a much larger clone, so this may be a sequencing read error. V usage is TRBV19 and J usage is TRBJ2-2; 8 positions agree with TRBD1. CDR1 is LNHDA and CDR2 is SQIVND in the germline V gene (reference sequence). The CDR3 contains 14 residues. The junction had 4 bases not matched to a gene; V was cut back by 9 bases and J by 1 base. CDR3 in DNA: TGTGCCAGCCGGGACAGGATGAACACCGGGGAGCTGTTTTTT. This gives the protein CASRDRMNTGELFF.

Only a few counts were recorded for this clonotype. The chain couples TRBV11-3 to TRBJ2-7, with 9 bases matching TRBD1. Germline-derived CDR1 and CDR2 are SGHNT and YENEEA. V shed 3 bases, J shed 2 bases, and the junction held 11 bases outside the gene matches. This CDR3 is built from 17 residues. In DNA form, the CDR3 reads TGTGCCAGCAGCTTGGGAACCGGGACAGGGACCGCCTACGAGCAGTACTTC. Protein product: CASSLGTGTGTAYEQYF.

This clonotype was observed a few times. The chain couples TRBV28 to TRBJ2-7; possibly TRBD1 for D (5 bases). The V end lost 3 bases, the J end lost 2 bases, and 11 bases lay between the germline ends. Germline lookup yields CDR1 MDHEN and CDR2 SYDVKM. This CDR3 comprises 14 residues. CDR3 bases: TGTGCCAGCAGTTTTGGCCTAGGGGCCTACGAGCAGTACTTC. This sequence encodes CASSFGLGAYEQYF.

This clonotype occurred many times. J is TRBJ2-5 and V is TRBV24-1; TRBD2 matches 14 bases. Germline V gene data show CDR1 as KGHDR and CDR2 as SFDVKD. Trimming cost V 3 bases and J 4 bases; bases outside gene matches: 3. The CDR3 totals 16 residues. The CDR3 spells CATSDLGTSGRETQYF. DNA of the CDR3: TGTGCCACCAGTGATCTGGGGACTAGCGGGAGAGAGACCCAGTACTTC.

The CDR3: CASSLSTASTDTQYF. CDR3 nucleotides: TGTGCCAGCAGTTTAAGTACAGCCAGCACAGATACGCAGTATTTT. The chain recombines TRBV28 with TRBJ2-3; D gene unclear. From germline, CDR1 is MDHEN and CDR2 SYDVKM. The CDR3 loop spans 15 amino acids. Trimming removed 2 bases from V and 0 bases from J, with 9 bases in between.

This clonotype was detected ten times or more. The chain combines TRBV5-1 with TRBJ2-7, with 13 bases lining up with TRBD2. Losses at the gene ends were 5 bases for V and 5 bases for J; bases not matched to a gene: 10. The CDR3 is 16 amino acids. Per the germline V gene, CDR1 is SGHRS and CDR2 is YFSETQ. CDR3 sequence: CASRQTSGRGPNEQYF. CDR3 DNA: TGCGCCAGCAGACAAACTAGCGGGAGGGGTCCCAACGAGCAGTACTTC.

This rearrangement joins TRBV29-1 to TRBJ2-3; TRBD2 aligns across 8 bases. Losses at the gene ends were 6 bases for V and 2 bases for J; bases not matched to a gene: 7. CDR1 is SQVTM, CDR2 ANQGSEA, per germline. This CDR3 comprises 14 residues. In DNA, the CDR3 is TGCAGCGTGGAACTAGCGGCCAACACAGATACGCAGTATTTT. As protein: CSVELAANTDTQYF.